These T cell receptor beta chains were read from a single sample in a study of blood T cell repertoires in COVID-19. Produced via immunoSEQ multiplex PCR; TCRdb's table is partial and in-frame only. Among 120,000 or so clones listed, around four fifths were seen once. The sample consisted of peripheral blood. The source of these receptors is a human donor in a cohort sampled during active COVID-19. CDR3s include the opening cysteine and the closing phenylalanine or tryptophan. D genes are given only for firm matches. A row's size may be missing; if present it is once, few, many or a size class.

v_call: TRBV6-2/TRBV6-3
clone_size: .
cdr3_length: 13
d_call: .
j_call: TRBJ1-1
cdr3_aa: CASSINLNTEAFF
cdr3_nt: TGTGCCAGCAGTATTAATCTGAACACTGAAGCTTTCTTT

v_call: TRBV5-4
clone_size: .
cdr3_length: 11
d_call: .
j_call: TRBJ2-5
cdr3_aa: CASSRAETQYF
cdr3_nt: TGTGCCAGCAGCCGCGCGGAGACCCAGTACTTC

v_call: TRBV5-4
clone_size: once
cdr3_length: 13
d_call: .
j_call: TRBJ1-2
cdr3_aa: CASRIDRRSGYTF
cdr3_nt: TGTGCCAGCAGGATAGACAGACGGTCTGGCTACACCTTC

v_call: TRBV2
clone_size: .
cdr3_length: 14
d_call: .
j_call: TRBJ1-5
cdr3_aa: CASSPITGGQPQHF
cdr3_nt: TGTGCCAGCAGTCCGATCACGGGGGGGCAGCCCCAGCATTTT

v_call: TRBV11-3
clone_size: .
cdr3_length: 15
d_call: TRBD2
j_call: TRBJ2-1
cdr3_aa: CASSLGLAGNNEQFF
cdr3_nt: TGTGCCAGCAGCCTCGGACTAGCGGGGAACAATGAGCAGTTCTTC

v_call: TRBV27
clone_size: .
cdr3_length: 17
d_call: .
j_call: TRBJ1-5
cdr3_aa: CASSLRGKGDSNQPQHF
cdr3_nt: TGTGCCAGCAGTTTACGAGGGAAAGGCGATAGCAATCAGCCCCAGCATTTT

v_call: TRBV7-2
clone_size: .
cdr3_length: 16
d_call: .
j_call: TRBJ2-3
cdr3_aa: CASSTRPGSGTDTQYF
cdr3_nt: TGTGCCAGCAGCACACGTCCGGGGTCCGGGACAGATACGCAGTATTTT

v_call: TRBV27
clone_size: .
cdr3_length: 15
d_call: TRBD1
j_call: TRBJ1-2
cdr3_aa: CASSSYRGSYRGYTF
cdr3_nt: TGTGCCAGCAGTTCCTACAGGGGGTCTTATCGCGGCTACACCTTC

v_call: TRBV7-9
clone_size: .
cdr3_length: 19
d_call: TRBD2
j_call: TRBJ2-1
cdr3_aa: CASSLTSLAGGPLFLEQFF
cdr3_nt: TGTGCCAGCAGCTTAACAAGTCTAGCGGGGGGACCCCTCTTTCTCGAGCAGTTCTTC

v_call: TRBV7-2
clone_size: .
cdr3_length: 13
d_call: .
j_call: TRBJ1-2
cdr3_aa: CASSPRGANGYTF
cdr3_nt: TGTGCCAGCAGCCCTCGGGGGGCGAATGGCTACACCTTC

v_call: TRBV5-1
clone_size: .
cdr3_length: 15
d_call: .
j_call: TRBJ1-4
cdr3_aa: CASSQGGALGEKLFF
cdr3_nt: TGCGCCAGCAGCCAGGGTGGGGCCCTGGGGGAAAAACTGTTTTTT

v_call: TRBV5-1
clone_size: .
cdr3_length: 14
d_call: .
j_call: TRBJ2-3
cdr3_aa: CASSFTGLKDTQYF
cdr3_nt: TGCGCCAGCAGTTTTACAGGGTTAAAAGATACGCAGTATTTT

v_call: TRBV5-6
clone_size: .
cdr3_length: 17
d_call: TRBD2
j_call: TRBJ2-1
cdr3_aa: CASSIGLAGASYNEQFF
cdr3_nt: TGTGCCAGCAGCATCGGACTAGCGGGGGCCTCTTACAATGAGCAGTTCTTC

v_call: TRBV24-1
clone_size: .
cdr3_length: 18
d_call: TRBD1
j_call: TRBJ1-5
cdr3_aa: CATSRFGQAYNSNQPQHF
cdr3_nt: TGTGCCACCAGTCGATTTGGACAGGCCTACAATAGCAATCAGCCCCAGCATTTT

v_call: TRBV5-1
clone_size: many
cdr3_length: 16
d_call: .
j_call: TRBJ1-1
cdr3_aa: CASSLATGQMNTEAFF
cdr3_nt: TGCGCCAGCAGCTTGGCAACGGGACAAATGAACACTGAAGCTTTCTTT

v_call: TRBV10-3
clone_size: .
cdr3_length: 15
d_call: .
j_call: TRBJ1-2
cdr3_aa: CAISDARGENHGYTF
cdr3_nt: TGTGCCATCAGTGACGCCAGGGGTGAGAACCATGGCTACACCTTC

v_call: TRBV7-6
clone_size: .
cdr3_length: 14
d_call: TRBD1
j_call: TRBJ2-3
cdr3_aa: CASGQGASTDTQYF
cdr3_nt: TGTGCCAGCGGCCAGGGGGCGTCCACAGATACGCAGTATTTT

v_call: TRBV2
clone_size: .
cdr3_length: 16
d_call: TRBD1
j_call: TRBJ2-3
cdr3_aa: CASSLGDRAVTAAQYF
cdr3_nt: TGTGCCAGCAGTCTGGGGGACAGGGCCGTCACGGCGGCGCAGTATTTT

v_call: TRBV5-1
clone_size: .
cdr3_length: 14
d_call: .
j_call: TRBJ2-6
cdr3_aa: CASSFGDRANVLTF
cdr3_nt: TGCGCCAGCAGCTTCGGCGACAGGGCCAACGTCCTGACTTTC

v_call: TRBV28
clone_size: few
cdr3_length: 15
d_call: .
j_call: TRBJ2-4
cdr3_aa: CASSFSRVAKNIQYF
cdr3_nt: TGTGCCAGCAGTTTTTCCAGGGTAGCCAAAAACATTCAGTACTTC

v_call: TRBV7-3
clone_size: .
cdr3_length: 16
d_call: TRBD1
j_call: TRBJ2-6
cdr3_aa: CASSATGGAGANVLTF
cdr3_nt: TGTGCCAGCAGCGCTACAGGGGGTGCTGGGGCCAACGTCCTGACTTTC

v_call: TRBV5-1
clone_size: once
cdr3_length: 14
d_call: TRBD1
j_call: TRBJ1-6
cdr3_aa: CASSWDSPNSPLHF
cdr3_nt: TGCGCCAGCAGTTGGGACAGTCCAAATTCACCCCTCCACTTT

v_call: TRBV28
clone_size: .
cdr3_length: 12
d_call: .
j_call: TRBJ2-1
cdr3_aa: CASSRLPLEQFF
cdr3_nt: TGTGCCAGCAGTAGACTCCCTCTGGAGCAGTTCTTC

v_call: TRBV2
clone_size: .
cdr3_length: 16
d_call: TRBD1
j_call: TRBJ1-6
cdr3_aa: CASSDSAGGRNSPLHF
cdr3_nt: TGTGCCAGCAGTGATAGTGCAGGGGGCCGTAATTCACCCCTCCACTTT

v_call: TRBV6-2/TRBV6-3
clone_size: few
cdr3_length: 13
d_call: .
j_call: TRBJ2-3
cdr3_aa: CASSYDWAGTQYF
cdr3_nt: TGTGCCAGCAGTTACGATTGGGCGGGAACGCAGTATTTT

v_call: TRBV20-1
clone_size: .
cdr3_length: 11
d_call: .
j_call: TRBJ1-2
cdr3_aa: CSATHGGGYTF
cdr3_nt: TGCAGTGCTACCCATGGGGGCGGCTACACCTTC

v_call: TRBV30
clone_size: .
cdr3_length: 13
d_call: .
j_call: TRBJ1-1
cdr3_aa: CAWTRRSNTEAFF
cdr3_nt: TGTGCCTGGACTCGGCGGTCCAACACTGAAGCTTTCTTT

v_call: TRBV7-9
clone_size: .
cdr3_length: 15
d_call: TRBD1
j_call: TRBJ1-2
cdr3_aa: CASSLTGTGGDGYTF
cdr3_nt: TGTGCCAGCAGCTTGACCGGGACAGGGGGCGATGGCTACACCTTC

v_call: TRBV4-3
clone_size: .
cdr3_length: 17
d_call: .
j_call: TRBJ2-1
cdr3_aa: CASSQDPPSGSYNEQFF
cdr3_nt: TGCGCCAGCAGCCAAGATCCCCCCAGCGGCTCCTACAATGAGCAGTTCTTC

v_call: TRBV10-3
clone_size: .
cdr3_length: 11
d_call: .
j_call: TRBJ1-1
cdr3_aa: CAIRGGTEAFF
cdr3_nt: TGTGCCATCAGGGGGGGCACTGAAGCTTTCTTT

v_call: TRBV6-4
clone_size: .
cdr3_length: 13
d_call: TRBD1
j_call: TRBJ2-3
cdr3_aa: CASSYQGADTQYF
cdr3_nt: TGTGCCAGCAGTTATCAGGGGGCAGATACGCAGTATTTT

v_call: TRBV5-6
clone_size: .
cdr3_length: 16
d_call: TRBD1
j_call: TRBJ2-3
cdr3_aa: CASSLRTGGLTDTQYF
cdr3_nt: TGTGCCAGCAGCTTGCGGACAGGGGGGCTCACAGATACGCAGTATTTT

v_call: TRBV7-9
clone_size: .
cdr3_length: 14
d_call: .
j_call: TRBJ2-3
cdr3_aa: CASSFVLAADTQYF
cdr3_nt: TGTGCCAGCAGCTTCGTACTAGCTGCAGATACGCAGTATTTT

v_call: TRBV7-8
clone_size: once
cdr3_length: 15
d_call: .
j_call: TRBJ2-5
cdr3_aa: CASSYGQVYQETQYF
cdr3_nt: TGTGCCAGCAGCTACGGACAAGTATACCAAGAGACCCAGTACTTC

v_call: TRBV7-3
clone_size: few
cdr3_length: 13
d_call: .
j_call: TRBJ1-2
cdr3_aa: CASSPQGGYGYTF
cdr3_nt: TGTGCCAGCAGCCCCCAGGGAGGGTATGGCTACACCTTC

v_call: TRBV4-1
clone_size: .
cdr3_length: 15
d_call: TRBD1
j_call: TRBJ2-7
cdr3_aa: CASSQVAGGLNEQYF
cdr3_nt: TGCGCCAGCAGCCAAGTGGCAGGGGGCTTGAACGAGCAGTACTTC

v_call: TRBV6-2/TRBV6-3
clone_size: .
cdr3_length: 18
d_call: .
j_call: TRBJ2-5
cdr3_aa: CASSYSVPRGLQQETQYF
cdr3_nt: TGTGCCAGCAGTTACTCGGTTCCACGGGGACTCCAACAAGAGACCCAGTACTTC

v_call: TRBV29-1
clone_size: .
cdr3_length: 13
d_call: .
j_call: TRBJ1-1
cdr3_aa: CSVRGGLNTEAFF
cdr3_nt: TGCAGCGTGAGGGGGGGATTGAACACTGAAGCTTTCTTT

v_call: TRBV19
clone_size: .
cdr3_length: 14
d_call: .
j_call: TRBJ2-7
cdr3_aa: CASSLSGAAYEQYF
cdr3_nt: TGTGCCAGTAGCCTTAGCGGAGCAGCCTACGAGCAGTACTTC

v_call: TRBV7-3
clone_size: .
cdr3_length: 15
d_call: .
j_call: TRBJ1-2
cdr3_aa: CASSFGPKLPGGYTF
cdr3_nt: TGTGCCAGCAGCTTCGGGCCGAAATTGCCGGGGGGCTACACCTTC

v_call: TRBV2
clone_size: .
cdr3_length: 13
d_call: .
j_call: TRBJ1-5
cdr3_aa: CASSFTGYQPQHF
cdr3_nt: TGTGCCAGCAGTTTCACAGGGTATCAGCCCCAGCATTTT

v_call: TRBV7-2
clone_size: .
cdr3_length: 14
d_call: .
j_call: TRBJ2-1
cdr3_aa: CASSPLIPGNEQFF
cdr3_nt: TGTGCCAGCAGCCCCTTGATCCCGGGGAATGAGCAGTTCTTC

v_call: TRBV12-3/TRBV12-4
clone_size: .
cdr3_length: 13
d_call: .
j_call: TRBJ2-3
cdr3_aa: CASSRGATDTQYF
cdr3_nt: TGTGCCAGCAGCCGCGGGGCCACAGATACGCAGTATTTT

v_call: TRBV6-2/TRBV6-3
clone_size: .
cdr3_length: 14
d_call: TRBD2
j_call: TRBJ2-3
cdr3_aa: CASSYRIAGLTQYF
cdr3_nt: TGTGCCAGCAGTTACAGGATAGCGGGGCTGACGCAGTATTTT

v_call: TRBV5-4
clone_size: .
cdr3_length: 15
d_call: .
j_call: TRBJ1-3
cdr3_aa: CASSLGSGYGNTIYF
cdr3_nt: TGTGCCAGCAGCTTGGGTTCGGGGTATGGAAACACCATATATTTT

v_call: TRBV19
clone_size: .
cdr3_length: 14
d_call: TRBD1
j_call: TRBJ1-2
cdr3_aa: CASRTDRSNYGYTF
cdr3_nt: TGTGCCAGTCGGACGGACAGGTCTAACTATGGCTACACCTTC

v_call: TRBV9
clone_size: .
cdr3_length: 12
d_call: TRBD2
j_call: TRBJ2-7
cdr3_aa: CARGLVCYEQYF
cdr3_nt: TGTGCCAGAGGACTAGTGTGCTACGAGCAGTACTTC

v_call: TRBV20-1
clone_size: few
cdr3_length: 16
d_call: TRBD1
j_call: TRBJ1-5
cdr3_aa: CSASTRGAYSNQPQHF
cdr3_nt: TGCAGTGCTAGTACCAGGGGGGCTTATAGCAATCAGCCCCAGCATTTT

v_call: TRBV20-1
clone_size: .
cdr3_length: 14
d_call: .
j_call: TRBJ1-5
cdr3_aa: CSASAGQDNQPQHF
cdr3_nt: TGCAGTGCTAGTGCGGGACAAGACAATCAGCCCCAGCATTTT

v_call: TRBV19
clone_size: .
cdr3_length: 15
d_call: TRBD2
j_call: TRBJ2-1
cdr3_aa: CASSIPSGGGFEQFF
cdr3_nt: TGTGCCAGTAGTATCCCCAGCGGGGGGGGATTTGAGCAGTTCTTC

v_call: TRBV6-1
clone_size: .
cdr3_length: 16
d_call: TRBD1
j_call: TRBJ2-5
cdr3_aa: CASSEASTGWQETQYF
cdr3_nt: TGTGCCAGCAGTGAAGCGTCGACAGGGTGGCAAGAGACCCAGTACTTC

v_call: TRBV28
clone_size: .
cdr3_length: 16
d_call: .
j_call: TRBJ1-2
cdr3_aa: CASSLEGGRGSYGYTF
cdr3_nt: TGTGCCAGCAGTTTGGAGGGGGGGAGGGGCTCCTATGGCTACACCTTC